A selection of T cell receptor beta chains follows, all from one sample in a study of shared clonotypes between healthy human individuals. Profiling relied on immunoSEQ multiplex PCR, and the TCRdb table lists in-frame clones only, not all of them. The top ten hold more than 1.5% of the sample, which has hundreds of thousands of clones, roughly 73% seen once. The sequencing input was memory CD4+ T cells sorted from blood. Receptors originate from a woman aged 25-40 years in good health. CDR3s include the opening cysteine and the closing phenylalanine or tryptophan. D genes are given only for firm matches. Size is stated for part of the rows, as once, few or many counts, or as a class when the clone is expanded.

cdr3_length: 14; j_call: TRBJ2-7; v_call: TRBV7-2; clone_size: once; d_call: .; cdr3_aa: CASTPGIAYSEQYF; cdr3_nt: TGTGCCAGCACCCCGGGGATAGCGTATTCCGAGCAGTACTTC
cdr3_length: 12; j_call: TRBJ2-5; v_call: TRBV18; clone_size: few; d_call: .; cdr3_aa: CASSPSLETQYF; cdr3_nt: TGTGCCAGCTCACCGTCTTTGGAGACCCAGTACTTC
cdr3_length: 17; j_call: TRBJ2-3; v_call: TRBV2; clone_size: few; d_call: TRBD2; cdr3_aa: CASRAQLAGVLRDTQYF; cdr3_nt: TGTGCCAGCAGAGCCCAACTAGCGGGAGTTTTGCGGGATACGCAGTATTTT
cdr3_length: 14; j_call: TRBJ1-1; v_call: TRBV30; clone_size: .; d_call: .; cdr3_aa: CAWSVWTVNTEAFF; cdr3_nt: TGTGCCTGGAGTGTTTGGACAGTCAACACTGAAGCTTTCTTT
cdr3_length: 16; j_call: TRBJ2-5; v_call: TRBV4-1; clone_size: many; d_call: TRBD1; cdr3_aa: CASSQDWSGQWETQYF; cdr3_nt: TGCGCCAGCAGCCAAGATTGGTCGGGACAGTGGGAGACCCAGTACTTC
cdr3_length: 16; j_call: TRBJ2-2; v_call: TRBV7-7; clone_size: .; d_call: .; cdr3_aa: CASSARGRGLTGELFF; cdr3_nt: TGTGCCAGCAGCGCAAGGGGGCGGGGGCTCACCGGGGAGCTGTTTTTT
cdr3_length: 14; j_call: TRBJ2-1; v_call: TRBV5-1; clone_size: few; d_call: .; cdr3_aa: CASSNEGGYNEQFF; cdr3_nt: TGCGCCAGCAGTAATGAAGGAGGGTACAATGAGCAGTTCTTC
cdr3_length: 15; j_call: TRBJ2-7; v_call: TRBV18; clone_size: .; d_call: TRBD2; cdr3_aa: CASSPTVAGDDEQYF; cdr3_nt: TGTGCCAGCTCACCGACCGTAGCGGGGGACGACGAGCAGTACTTC
cdr3_length: 16; j_call: TRBJ2-3; v_call: TRBV18; clone_size: .; d_call: TRBD2; cdr3_aa: CASSPGLAGLGDTQYF; cdr3_nt: TGTGCCAGCTCACCGGGACTAGCGGGATTGGGAGATACGCAGTATTTT
cdr3_length: 15; j_call: TRBJ2-7; v_call: TRBV28; clone_size: .; d_call: .; cdr3_aa: CASTGGAHLAYEQYF; cdr3_nt: TGTGCCAGCACCGGCGGGGCACATCTGGCCTACGAGCAGTACTTC
cdr3_length: 12; j_call: TRBJ2-7; v_call: TRBV30; clone_size: .; d_call: .; cdr3_aa: CAWTKGSYEQYF; cdr3_nt: TGTGCCTGGACGAAGGGCAGCTACGAGCAGTACTTC
cdr3_length: 15; j_call: TRBJ2-5; v_call: TRBV11-2; clone_size: few; d_call: TRBD2; cdr3_aa: CASSPRTSGTETQYF; cdr3_nt: TGTGCCAGCAGCCCCCGGACTAGCGGAACGGAGACCCAGTACTTC
cdr3_length: 12; j_call: TRBJ1-1; v_call: TRBV6-6; clone_size: .; d_call: .; cdr3_aa: CASSYRSGEAFF; cdr3_nt: TGTGCCAGCAGTTACCGTTCCGGAGAAGCTTTCTTT
cdr3_length: 13; j_call: TRBJ2-5; v_call: TRBV7-9; clone_size: .; d_call: .; cdr3_aa: CASRTVTQETQYF; cdr3_nt: TGTGCCAGCCGGACAGTAACGCAAGAGACCCAGTACTTC
cdr3_length: 16; j_call: TRBJ2-2; v_call: TRBV12-5; clone_size: .; d_call: .; cdr3_aa: CASGLFGASDTGELFF; cdr3_nt: TGTGCTAGTGGTTTGTTCGGAGCGTCTGACACCGGGGAGCTGTTTTTT
cdr3_length: 15; j_call: TRBJ2-5; v_call: TRBV7-6; clone_size: .; d_call: TRBD2; cdr3_aa: CASSMGLAFQETQYF; cdr3_nt: TGTGCCAGCAGCATGGGACTAGCGTTCCAAGAGACCCAGTACTTC
cdr3_length: 13; j_call: TRBJ1-2; v_call: TRBV19; clone_size: many; d_call: .; cdr3_aa: CATWDVGGYGYTF; cdr3_nt: TGTGCCACGTGGGACGTTGGAGGCTATGGCTACACCTTC
cdr3_length: 12; j_call: TRBJ2-7; v_call: TRBV9; clone_size: few; d_call: .; cdr3_aa: CASSFLSGEQYF; cdr3_nt: TGTGCCAGCAGCTTCCTTTCCGGGGAGCAGTACTTC
cdr3_length: 15; j_call: TRBJ1-5; v_call: TRBV28; clone_size: .; d_call: .; cdr3_aa: CASSSLTGSNQPQHF; cdr3_nt: TGTGCCAGCAGCTCCTTAACGGGTAGCAATCAGCCCCAGCATTTT
cdr3_length: 17; j_call: TRBJ2-1; v_call: TRBV25-1; clone_size: .; d_call: TRBD2; cdr3_aa: CASSELSSGRAGSEQFF; cdr3_nt: TGTGCCAGCAGTGAATTGAGTAGCGGGAGGGCCGGGAGTGAGCAGTTCTTC
cdr3_length: 14; j_call: TRBJ1-1; v_call: TRBV7-8; clone_size: few; d_call: .; cdr3_aa: CASSPHLKNTEAFF; cdr3_nt: TGTGCCAGCAGCCCCCACCTAAAGAACACTGAAGCTTTCTTT
cdr3_length: 18; j_call: TRBJ2-1; v_call: TRBV18; clone_size: .; d_call: TRBD2; cdr3_aa: CASSPRALRGSSYNEQFF; cdr3_nt: TGTGCCAGCTCACCACGGGCGCTGCGGGGGAGCTCCTACAATGAGCAGTTCTTC
cdr3_length: 14; j_call: TRBJ1-2; v_call: TRBV5-1; clone_size: .; d_call: .; cdr3_aa: CASSWGGDNYGYTF; cdr3_nt: TGCGCCAGCAGCTGGGGCGGGGATAACTATGGCTACACCTTC
cdr3_length: 16; j_call: TRBJ2-7; v_call: TRBV18; clone_size: .; d_call: .; cdr3_aa: CASSPQGGWSSYEQYF; cdr3_nt: TGTGCCAGCTCACCACAGGGGGGATGGAGCTCCTACGAGCAGTACTTC
cdr3_length: 17; j_call: TRBJ2-1; v_call: TRBV7-9; clone_size: once; d_call: TRBD2; cdr3_aa: CASSFSGTSGPKDEQFF; cdr3_nt: TGTGCCAGCAGCTTTTCCGGGACTAGCGGCCCTAAGGATGAGCAGTTCTTC
cdr3_length: 14; j_call: TRBJ2-7; v_call: TRBV7-9; clone_size: .; d_call: TRBD1; cdr3_aa: CASSFGTATYEQYF; cdr3_nt: TGTGCCAGCAGCTTCGGGACAGCAACCTACGAGCAGTACTTC